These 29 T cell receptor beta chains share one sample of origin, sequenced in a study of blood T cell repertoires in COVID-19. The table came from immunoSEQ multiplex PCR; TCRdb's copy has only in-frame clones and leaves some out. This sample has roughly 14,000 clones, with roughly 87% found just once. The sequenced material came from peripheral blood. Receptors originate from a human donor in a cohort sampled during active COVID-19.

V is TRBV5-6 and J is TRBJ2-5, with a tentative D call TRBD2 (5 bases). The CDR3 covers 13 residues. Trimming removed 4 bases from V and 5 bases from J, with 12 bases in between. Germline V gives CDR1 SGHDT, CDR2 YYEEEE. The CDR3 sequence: CASSVSEWETQYF. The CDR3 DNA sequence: TGTGCCAGCAGCGTTAGCGAATGGGAGACCCAGTACTTC. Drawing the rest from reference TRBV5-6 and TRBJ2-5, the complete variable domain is DAGVTQSPTHLIKTRGQQVTLRCSPKSGHDTVSWYQQALGQGPQFIFQYYEEEERQRGNFPDRFSGHQFPNYSSELNVNALLLGDSALYLCASSVSEWETQYFGPGTRLLVL.

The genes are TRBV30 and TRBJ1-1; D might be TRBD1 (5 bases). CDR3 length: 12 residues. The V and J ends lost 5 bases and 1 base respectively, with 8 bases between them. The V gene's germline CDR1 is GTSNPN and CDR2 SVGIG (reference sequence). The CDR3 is CAWDGGNTEAFF. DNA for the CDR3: TGTGCCTGGGACGGGGGGAACACTGAAGCTTTCTTT.

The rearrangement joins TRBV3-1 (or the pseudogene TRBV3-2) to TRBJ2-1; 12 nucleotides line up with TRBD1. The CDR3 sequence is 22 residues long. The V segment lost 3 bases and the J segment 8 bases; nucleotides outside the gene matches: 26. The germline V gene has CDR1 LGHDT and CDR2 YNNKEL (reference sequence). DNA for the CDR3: TGTGCCAGCAGCCACGAGGGACAGGGGGCTGATTATCAAGCGGGAGGGCCGTATGAGCAGTTCTTC. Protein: CASSHEGQGADYQAGGPYEQFF.

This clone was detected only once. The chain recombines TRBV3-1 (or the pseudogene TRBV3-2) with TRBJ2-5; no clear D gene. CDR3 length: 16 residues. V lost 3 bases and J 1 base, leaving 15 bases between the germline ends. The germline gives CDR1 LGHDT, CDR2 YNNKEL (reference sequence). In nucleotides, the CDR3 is TGTGCCAGCAGCCATCTCATGTCGGAGATCCAAGAGACCCAGTACTTC. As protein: CASSHLMSEIQETQYF.

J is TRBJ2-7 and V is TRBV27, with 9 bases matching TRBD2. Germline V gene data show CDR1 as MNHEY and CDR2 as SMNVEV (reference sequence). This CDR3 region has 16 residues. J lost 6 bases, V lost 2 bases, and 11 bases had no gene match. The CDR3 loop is CASSLRPGLANREQYF. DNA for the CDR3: TGTGCCAGCAGTTTAAGGCCGGGACTAGCTAATCGCGAGCAGTACTTC.

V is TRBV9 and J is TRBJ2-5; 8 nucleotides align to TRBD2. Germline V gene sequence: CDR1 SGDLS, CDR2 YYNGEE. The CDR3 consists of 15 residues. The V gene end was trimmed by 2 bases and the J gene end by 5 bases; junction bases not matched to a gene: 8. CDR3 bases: TGTGCCAGCAGCGTCAGCCCAGCGGGAGAGGAGACCCAGTACTTC. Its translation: CASSVSPAGEETQYF.

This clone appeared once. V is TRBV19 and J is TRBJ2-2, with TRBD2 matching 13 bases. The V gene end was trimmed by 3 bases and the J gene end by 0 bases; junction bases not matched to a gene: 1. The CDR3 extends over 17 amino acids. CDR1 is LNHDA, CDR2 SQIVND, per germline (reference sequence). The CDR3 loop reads CASSMGLAGPNTGELFF. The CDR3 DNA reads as TGTGCCAGTAGTATGGGACTAGCGGGGCCGAACACCGGGGAGCTGTTTTTT.

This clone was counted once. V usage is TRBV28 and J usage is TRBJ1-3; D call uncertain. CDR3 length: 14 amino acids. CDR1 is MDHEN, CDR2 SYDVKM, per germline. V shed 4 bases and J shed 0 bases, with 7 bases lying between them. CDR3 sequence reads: CASSYLSSGNTIYF. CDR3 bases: TGTGCCAGCAGTTATCTGAGCTCTGGAAACACCATATATTTT. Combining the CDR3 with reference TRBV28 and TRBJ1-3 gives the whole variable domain DVKVTQSSRYLVKRTGEKVFLECVQDMDHENMFWYRQDPGLGLRLIYFSYDVKMKEKGDIPEGYSVSREKKERFSLILESASTNQTSMYLCASSYLSSGNTIYFGEGSWLTVV.

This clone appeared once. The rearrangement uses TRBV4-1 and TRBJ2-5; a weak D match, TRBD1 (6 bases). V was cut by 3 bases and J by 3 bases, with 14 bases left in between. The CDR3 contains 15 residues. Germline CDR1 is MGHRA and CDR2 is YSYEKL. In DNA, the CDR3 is TGCGCCAGCAGCCAGCCTGACAGGCGAGAAGAGACCCAGTACTTC. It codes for CASSQPDRREETQYF.

As DNA, the CDR3 is TGTGCCAGCAGCTTGAGGGAAGAGCAGTTCTTC. Translated: CASSLREEQFF. The V call is TRBV12-3 or TRBV12-4, the J call TRBJ2-1, with D perhaps TRBD2 (5 bases). Trimming took off 6 bases at V and 10 bases at J, with 10 bases between the two ends. This CDR3 has 11 residues.

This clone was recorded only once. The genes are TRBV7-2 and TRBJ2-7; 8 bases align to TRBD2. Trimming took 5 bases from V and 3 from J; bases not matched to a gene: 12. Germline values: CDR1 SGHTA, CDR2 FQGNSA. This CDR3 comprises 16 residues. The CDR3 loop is CASSGPGLGSIYEQYF. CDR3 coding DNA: TGTGCCAGCAGCGGGCCGGGACTAGGATCGATCTACGAGCAGTACTTC.

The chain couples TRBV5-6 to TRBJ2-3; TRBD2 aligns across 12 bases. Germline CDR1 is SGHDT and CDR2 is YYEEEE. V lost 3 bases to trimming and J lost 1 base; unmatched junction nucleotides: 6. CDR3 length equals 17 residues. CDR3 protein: CASSSSGRVYGTDTQYF. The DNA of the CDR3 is TGTGCCAGCAGCTCTAGCGGGAGGGTTTACGGCACAGATACGCAGTATTTT. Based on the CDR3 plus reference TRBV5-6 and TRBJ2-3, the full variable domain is DAGVTQSPTHLIKTRGQQVTLRCSPKSGHDTVSWYQQALGQGPQFIFQYYEEEERQRGNFPDRFSGHQFPNYSSELNVNALLLGDSALYLCASSSSGRVYGTDTQYFGPGTRLTVL.

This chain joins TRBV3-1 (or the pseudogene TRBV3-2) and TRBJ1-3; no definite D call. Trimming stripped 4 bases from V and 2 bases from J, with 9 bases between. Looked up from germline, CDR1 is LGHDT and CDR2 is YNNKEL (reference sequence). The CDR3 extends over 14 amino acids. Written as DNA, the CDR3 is TGTGCCAGCAGCCCCTCCGGGGCTGGAAACACCATATATTTT. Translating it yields CASSPSGAGNTIYF.

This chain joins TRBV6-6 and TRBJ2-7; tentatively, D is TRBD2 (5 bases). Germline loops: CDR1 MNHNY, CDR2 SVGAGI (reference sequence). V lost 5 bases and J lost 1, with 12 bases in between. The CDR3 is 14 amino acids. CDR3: CASSPPGLSYEQYF. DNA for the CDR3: TGTGCCAGCAGTCCGCCAGGACTTTCCTACGAGCAGTACTTC.

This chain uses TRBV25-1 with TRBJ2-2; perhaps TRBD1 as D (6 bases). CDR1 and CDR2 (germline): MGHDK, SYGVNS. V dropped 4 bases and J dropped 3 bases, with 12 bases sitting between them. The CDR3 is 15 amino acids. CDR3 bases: TGTGCCAGCAGTGTCACAGGGCTGGACACCGGGGAGCTGTTTTTT. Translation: CASSVTGLDTGELFF.

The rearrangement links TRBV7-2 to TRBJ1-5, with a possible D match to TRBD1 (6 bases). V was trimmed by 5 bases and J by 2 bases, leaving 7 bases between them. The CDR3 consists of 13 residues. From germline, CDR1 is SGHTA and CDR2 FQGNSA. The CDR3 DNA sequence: TGTGCCAGCAGCAAGGGGGGCAATCAGCCCCAGCATTTT. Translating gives CASSKGGNQPQHF.

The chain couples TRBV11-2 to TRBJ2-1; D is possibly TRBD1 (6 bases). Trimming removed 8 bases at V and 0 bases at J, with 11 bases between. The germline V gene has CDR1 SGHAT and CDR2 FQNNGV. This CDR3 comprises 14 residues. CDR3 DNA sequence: TGTGCCAGCCGGACAGATAGCTCCTACAATGAGCAGTTCTTC. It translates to CASRTDSSYNEQFF.

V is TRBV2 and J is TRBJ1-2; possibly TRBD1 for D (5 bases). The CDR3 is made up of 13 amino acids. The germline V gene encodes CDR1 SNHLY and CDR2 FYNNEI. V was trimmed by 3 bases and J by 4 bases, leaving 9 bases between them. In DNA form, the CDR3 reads TGTGCCAGCAGTGACGACAGTCTCTATGGCTACACCTTC. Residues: CASSDDSLYGYTF. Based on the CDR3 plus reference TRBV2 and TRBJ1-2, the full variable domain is EPEVTQTPSHQVTQMGQEVILRCVPISNHLYFYWYRQILGQKVEFLVSFYNNEISEKSEIFDDQFSVERPDGSNFTLKIRSTKLEDSAMYFCASSDDSLYGYTFGSGTRLTVV.

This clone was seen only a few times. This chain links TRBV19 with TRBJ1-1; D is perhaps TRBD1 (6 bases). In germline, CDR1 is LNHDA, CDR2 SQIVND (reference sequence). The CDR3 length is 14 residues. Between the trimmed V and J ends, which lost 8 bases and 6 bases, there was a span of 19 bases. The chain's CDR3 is CASGRQGLPPEAFF. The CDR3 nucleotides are TGTGCCAGTGGGCGGCAGGGGCTCCCTCCTGAAGCTTTCTTT.

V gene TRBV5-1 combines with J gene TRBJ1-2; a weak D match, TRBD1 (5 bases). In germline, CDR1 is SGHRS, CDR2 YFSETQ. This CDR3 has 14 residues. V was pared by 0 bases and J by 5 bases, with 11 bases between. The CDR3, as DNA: TGCGCCAGCAGCTTGGAAGGAAAGGGGTATGGCTACACCTTC. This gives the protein CASSLEGKGYGYTF.

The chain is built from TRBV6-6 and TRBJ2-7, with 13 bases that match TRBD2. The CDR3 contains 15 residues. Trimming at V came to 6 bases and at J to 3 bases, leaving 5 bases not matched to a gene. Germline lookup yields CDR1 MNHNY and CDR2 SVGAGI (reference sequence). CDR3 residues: CASSRGLAGNYEQYF. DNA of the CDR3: TGTGCCAGCAGCCGGGGACTAGCGGGAAACTACGAGCAGTACTTC.

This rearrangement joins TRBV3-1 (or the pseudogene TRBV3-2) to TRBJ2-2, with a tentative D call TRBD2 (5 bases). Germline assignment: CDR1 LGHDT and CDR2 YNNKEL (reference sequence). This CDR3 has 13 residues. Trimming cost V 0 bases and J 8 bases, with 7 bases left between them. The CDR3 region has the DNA TGTGCCAGCAGCCAAGACGGGAAGGGGGAGCTGTTTTTT. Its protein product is CASSQDGKGELFF.

The DNA for the CDR3 is TGTGCCAGCAGTCTAAGGTCCGGGGATTCACTTACGAAGCAGTACTTC. It encodes CASSLRSGDSLTKQYF. This rearrangement joins TRBV7-8 to TRBJ2-7, with a weak D call TRBD2 (5 bases). CDR1 is SGHVS, CDR2 FQNEAQ, per germline. V lost 6 bases, J lost 8 bases, and 26 bases lay in between. The CDR3 has 16 residues.

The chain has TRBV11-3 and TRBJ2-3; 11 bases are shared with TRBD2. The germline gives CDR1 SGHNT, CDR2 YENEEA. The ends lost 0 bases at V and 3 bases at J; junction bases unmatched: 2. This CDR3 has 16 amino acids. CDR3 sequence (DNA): TGTGCCAGCAGCTTAGAAACTAGCGGGGGTACAGATACGCAGTATTTT. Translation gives CASSLETSGGTDTQYF.

The chain's CDR3 is CASRGAGDQPQHF. The CDR3 DNA is TGTGCCAGTAGGGGGGCAGGGGATCAGCCCCAGCATTTT. V usage is TRBV19 and J usage is TRBJ1-5; maybe TRBD1 (6 bases). Per germline, CDR1 LNHDA and CDR2 SQIVND (reference sequence). Trimming left V 6 bases short and J 5 bases short, with 11 bases between. The CDR3 has 13 amino acids.

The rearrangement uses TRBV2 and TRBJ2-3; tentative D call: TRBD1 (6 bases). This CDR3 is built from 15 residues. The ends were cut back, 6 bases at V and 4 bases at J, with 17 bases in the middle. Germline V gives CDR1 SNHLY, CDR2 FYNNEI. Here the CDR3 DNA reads TGTGCCAGCAGCACAGGGCGCTCCAGTCCAGATACGCAGTATTTT. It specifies CASSTGRSSPDTQYF.

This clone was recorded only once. CDR3 region: CASSLGQKETQYF. The CDR3 coding sequence is TGTGCCAGCTCACTGGGACAGAAAGAGACCCAGTACTTC. V and J are TRBV18 and TRBJ2-5; 7 bases agree with TRBD1. The germline V gene encodes CDR1 KGHSH and CDR2 LQKENI. V shed 4 bases, J shed 3 bases, and the junction held 2 bases outside the gene matches. The CDR3 is made up of 13 amino acids.

CDR3 loop: CASSLQGSGANVLTF. In DNA form, the CDR3 reads TGTGCCAGCTCACTTCAGGGCTCTGGGGCCAACGTCCTGACTTTC. The chain couples TRBV18 to TRBJ2-6; D might be TRBD1 (5 bases). CDR3 length equals 15 residues. The V end lost 4 bases, the J end lost 0 bases, and 7 bases lay between the germline ends. CDR1 KGHSH and CDR2 LQKENI come from the germline V gene.

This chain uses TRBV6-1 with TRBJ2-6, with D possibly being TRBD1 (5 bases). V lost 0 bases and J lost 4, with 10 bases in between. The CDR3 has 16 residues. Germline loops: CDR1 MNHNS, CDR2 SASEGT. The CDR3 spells CASSEAPGPGANVLTF. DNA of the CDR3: TGTGCCAGCAGTGAAGCGCCAGGGCCCGGGGCCAACGTCCTGACTTTC.